The T cell receptor beta chain under discussion was sequenced for a study of shared clonotypes between healthy human individuals. Study-wide background: Those who served as donors were a couple of women and a few men between the ages of 18 and 49. Points from the study as a whole: Against clonotypes common to all four donors, non-shared ones had lower generation probabilities. The sampled material consisted only of blood, and tissue repertoires are likely to differ.

Once extracted for a subset, genomic DNA was divided evenly among several immunoSEQ plates. TCRdb keeps only in-frame clones here, not all; method: immunoSEQ multiplex PCR. Of about 230,000 clones in the sample, about 65% are singletons; the top ten hold 11%. This clone was picked up many times. Antigen unknown. The TCR was taken from a man younger than 45 in good health. Material: memory CD4+ T cells sorted from blood. The subset here: CD45RA-negative fraction.

DNA of the CDR3: TGTGCCAGCAGACAGACGGGGGTAGTAGAGCAGTACTTC. It translates to CASRQTGVVEQYF. The gene calls are TRBV5-8 and TRBJ2-7; tentative D call: TRBD2 (6 bases). The CDR3 is made up of 13 amino acids. Trimming cost V 5 bases and J 7 bases, with 16 bases left between them. Germline V gives CDR1 SGHTS, CDR2 YDEGEE.